The table lists the clone carrying this T cell receptor beta chain with a few counts. Its antigen is as yet unknown. The sample is drawn from a study of T cell repertoires in cytomegalovirus infection. Whole-study findings and limits: Cumulative frequency (of public TCR beta family members) identified carriers of CMV plus the relevant HLA.

The length of the CDR3 is 17 residues. Looked up from germline, CDR1 is MDHEN and CDR2 is SYDVKM. With 5 bases removed from V and 4 bases from J, the gap between germline ends came to 23 bases. MiXCR, applied by TCRdb to the reads, yields one record per CDR3 protein. This repertoire shows more than 500,000 distinct CDR3 sequences, about 15% found once; its top ten account for approximately 24%. This sequence was found in a human donor in good health (CMV status not recorded). Some clones in this sample may be carry-over from other donors' samples. The specimen sequenced was CD8+ T cells from PBMCs. V usage is TRBV28 and J usage is TRBJ1-2; a weak D match, TRBD1 (5 bases). This CDR3 reads CASSPSGGTLERYGYTF. DNA of the CDR3: TGTGCCAGCAGTCCATCGGGCGGGACCCTCGAGCGCTATGGCTACACCTTC.